Below, one TCR beta chain is given with its context. This sample stems from a study of cytotoxic CD8 clonotypes in ibrutinib-treated CLL. The CDR3 length is 14 residues. CDR1 is MNHNY, CDR2 SVGAGI, per germline (reference sequence). V gave up 7 bases and J gave up 5 bases; unmatched junction bases: 6. The repertoire was sequenced with immunoSEQ multiplex PCR; TCRdb's copy has only in-frame clones and lacks some. The sample lists approximately 84,000 clones, around 75% occurring once. The starting material was PBMCs, obtained after 12 months of ibrutinib treatment. The V and J genes are TRBV6-6 and TRBJ2-5, with TRBD1 matching 11 bases. The clonotype was recovered from a human donor with chronic lymphocytic leukemia. Here the CDR3 reads CASTQDRGRETQYF. The DNA of the CDR3 is TGTGCCAGCACCCAGGACAGGGGGCGTGAGACCCAGTACTTC.